A single sample gave rise to the 31 T cell receptor beta chains below, sequenced in a study of post-analysis software for immune sequencing data. Presence of unique molecular identifiers characterized the TCR beta cDNA libraries. MiXCR, run by TCRdb on the PCR reads, gives a single entry per CDR3 protein. The top ten hold approximately 30% of the sample, which has about 160,000 distinct CDR3 sequences, 30% to 45% seen once. The sample consisted of blood, taken after autologous hematopoietic stem cell transplantation. The receptor set was obtained from a girl between 5 and 17 years old with multiple sclerosis.

The chain uses TRBV15 and TRBJ1-5, with TRBD1 matching 8 bases. This CDR3 has 19 amino acids. Germline V gene lookup returns CDR1 LNHNV and CDR2 YYDKDF (reference sequence). The J segment lost 1 base and the V segment lost 5 bases, leaving 16 bases of the junction unmatched. CDR3 sequence: CATSGGQGVMSLSNQPQHF. The CDR3 nucleotides read TGTGCCACCAGCGGAGGACAGGGAGTTATGTCCCTCAGCAATCAGCCCCAGCATTTT.

The chain uses TRBV3-1 and TRBJ2-1; 9 bases fit TRBD2. J was trimmed by 13 bases and V by 1 base; bases with no gene match: 14. CDR3 size: 16 residues. Germline loops: CDR1 LGHDT, CDR2 YNNKEL (reference sequence). The chain's CDR3 is CASSQGGTISGSRQFF. The CDR3 nucleotides read TGTGCCAGCAGCCAAGGTGGAACTATTAGCGGGAGTCGCCAGTTCTTC.

As concerns this clonotype: The junction and the germline gene differ at one end; a read error may be behind it. The rearrangement joins TRBV4-3 to TRBJ2-1; either TRBD1 or TRBD2 may fit D (7 bases each). CDR1 and CDR2 (germline): LGHNA, YSLEER. CDR3 length: 15 residues. The CDR3 sequence: CVSTRQGGNYNEQFF. As DNA, the CDR3 is TGCGTCAGCACCCGACAGGGAGGGAACTACAATGAGCAGTTCTTC.

In the case of this clonotype: This may stem from a read error, because a much larger clone lies one nucleotide away. The rearrangement uses TRBV29-1 and TRBJ1-2; 7 bases align to TRBD1. CDR3 length equals 13 residues. Germline CDR1 reads SQVTM; CDR2 reads ANQGSEA. Trimming took 7 bases from V and 12 from J; bases not matched to a gene: 17. CDR3 nucleotide sequence: TGCAGCGCGGACCGGGACAGAAAAGGGGGCCACACCTTC. Its protein product is CSADRDRKGGHTF.

The V gene is TRBV6-1, the J gene TRBJ2-5; D might be TRBD2 (7 bases). The tail of the sequence fits TRBJ2-7 better, so the J call may be wrong. The CDR3 has 14 amino acids. Germline assignment: CDR1 MNHNS and CDR2 SASEGT. CDR3 bases: TGTGCCAGCATCGAGGGGGGGATGATCTACGAGCAGTACTTC. This codes for CASIEGGMIYEQYF.

This clonotype was seen repeatedly, ten times or more. The chain uses TRBV12-3 or TRBV12-4 and TRBJ2-7, with 8 nucleotides matching TRBD2. V was clipped by 4 bases and J by 6 bases; unmatched bases: 2. The CDR3 runs to 12 residues. In DNA form, the CDR3 reads TGTGCCAGCAGTTACCGGGAGGGCGAGCAGTACTTC. Protein: CASSYREGEQYF.

Only a few counts were recorded for this clonotype. This chain uses TRBV7-9 with TRBJ2-5, with D perhaps TRBD1 or TRBD2 (6 bases each). CDR1 and CDR2 from the germline V gene are SEHNR and FQNEAQ (reference sequence). The CDR3 is made up of 15 amino acids. V was cut by 1 base and J by 5 bases, with 14 bases left in between. CDR3 protein: CASSLDEGGWETQYF. CDR3 sequence (DNA): TGTGCCAGCAGCTTAGACGAGGGGGGTTGGGAGACCCAGTACTTC.

Many counts were recorded for this clonotype. The chain links TRBV12-3 or TRBV12-4 to TRBJ2-1, with D possibly TRBD1 on 6 matching bases. The CDR3 has 14 amino acids. V gave up 1 base and J gave up 4 bases, with 8 bases separating them. The CDR3 DNA sequence: TGTGCCAGCAGTTTAGGGACAGCATACAATGAGCAGTTCTTC. This codes for CASSLGTAYNEQFF.

In its sample, this clonotype was seen a few times. This rearrangement joins TRBV20-1 to TRBJ2-6; D is uncertain. Germline loops: CDR1 DFQATT, CDR2 SNEGSKA (reference sequence). The CDR3 totals 14 residues. Trimming pared 7 bases from V and 1 base from J, leaving 11 bases between. CDR3 amino acids: CSGQVSSGANVLTF. The CDR3 bases are TGCAGTGGTCAGGTCTCGTCTGGGGCCAACGTCCTGACTTTC.

This chain joins TRBV20-1 and TRBJ2-7; 7 bases line up with TRBD2. Germline CDR1 DFQATT, CDR2 SNEGSKA (reference sequence). V lost 0 bases and J lost 4; bases outside the gene matches: 0. This CDR3 spans 12 amino acids. The CDR3 is CSAREGGYEQYF. The CDR3 bases are TGCAGTGCTAGAGAGGGAGGGTACGAGCAGTACTTC.

This chain links TRBV20-1 with TRBJ1-3; D gene uncertain. This CDR3 region has 14 residues. Trimming pared 3 bases from V and 0 bases from J, leaving 9 bases between. The germline gives CDR1 DFQATT, CDR2 SNEGSKA (reference sequence). DNA of the CDR3: TGCAGTGCTAGTCCGTTGAGCTCTGGAAACACCATATATTTT. It specifies CSASPLSSGNTIYF.

The CDR3 protein is CASLNGGLNTEAFF. CDR3 DNA: TGTGCCAGCCTTAACGGGGGGTTGAACACTGAAGCTTTCTTT. V is TRBV28 and J is TRBJ1-1; a weak D match, TRBD1 (5 bases). V was cut by 8 bases and J by 0 bases, with 13 bases left in between. CDR3 length: 14 amino acids. Germline assignment: CDR1 MDHEN and CDR2 SYDVKM.

The chain uses TRBV29-1 and TRBJ2-3; 8 bases agree with TRBD1. V trimming: 4 bases; J trimming: 4 bases; junction bases outside the gene matches: 7. The CDR3 runs 14 residues. Germline V lookup: CDR1 SQVTM, CDR2 ANQGSEA. CDR3 loop: CSVGRTGSADTQYF. In DNA, the CDR3 is TGCAGCGTTGGTCGGACAGGGTCCGCAGATACGCAGTATTTT.

The J gene is TRBJ2-3, the V gene TRBV12-3 or TRBV12-4; 9 nucleotides match TRBD2. This CDR3 is built from 15 residues. V lost 3 bases to trimming and J lost 4 bases; unmatched junction nucleotides: 5. The CDR3 coding sequence is TGTGCCAGCAGTTTCGGCGGGAGGGGCGCAGATACGCAGTATTTT. It codes for CASSFGGRGADTQYF.

The CDR3, as DNA: TGTGCCAGCAGCTTGTTCCAGGGTCTAAAAAATGAGCAGTTCTTC. Amino acid sequence: CASSLFQGLKNEQFF. The rearrangement joins TRBV5-6 to TRBJ2-1; perhaps TRBD1 as D (5 bases). The germline V gene encodes CDR1 SGHDT and CDR2 YYEEEE. The CDR3 contains 15 residues. V gave up 1 base and J gave up 7 bases, with 15 bases separating them. The entire variable domain, with the rest obtained from reference TRBV5-6 and TRBJ2-1, is as follows: DAGVTQSPTHLIKTRGQQVTLRCSPKSGHDTVSWYQQALGQGPQFIFQYYEEEERQRGNFPDRFSGHQFPNYSSELNVNALLLGDSALYLCASSLFQGLKNEQFFGPGTRLTVL.

This clonotype was detected only a few times. This chain links TRBV7-9 with TRBJ1-5; tentatively, D is TRBD1 (5 bases). The CDR3 consists of 14 residues. Trimming removed 5 bases at V and 9 bases at J, with 17 bases between. Germline V lookup: CDR1 SEHNR, CDR2 FQNEAQ (reference sequence). The CDR3 loop is CASSPDWGSRPQHF. The CDR3 DNA reads as TGTGCCAGCAGCCCAGACTGGGGGTCAAGGCCCCAGCATTTT. The variable domain in full, with the rest retrieved from reference TRBV7-9 and TRBJ1-5, is DTGVSQNPRHKITKRGQNVTFRCDPISEHNRLYWYRQTLGQGPEFLTYFQNEAQLEKSRLLSDRFSAERPKGSFSTLEIQRTEQGDSAMYLCASSPDWGSRPQHFGDGTRLSIL.

This clonotype came up a few times. The gene calls are TRBV4-1 and TRBJ2-5; D not resolved. This CDR3 spans 14 amino acids. Germline CDR1 reads MGHRA; CDR2 reads YSYEKL. Trimming pared 6 bases from V and 5 bases from J, leaving 16 bases between. The CDR3 DNA reads as TGCGCCAGCAGTCGGCCCCACCAGATGGAGACCCAGTACTTC. Translated: CASSRPHQMETQYF.

The chain has TRBV4-2 and TRBJ2-3; TRBD2 matches 10 bases. With V trimmed by 0 bases and J by 3 bases, 12 bases remained unmatched. CDR1 LGHNA and CDR2 YNFKEQ come from the germline V gene. This CDR3 is 19 amino acids long. This CDR3 is CASSQDLASGSSYTDTQYF. The CDR3 region has the DNA TGTGCCAGCAGCCAAGATCTGGCTAGCGGGAGCTCTTATACAGATACGCAGTATTTT.

This clonotype was picked up a small number of times. The V and J genes are TRBV20-1 and TRBJ2-2; TRBD2 might be the D (6 bases). Germline assignment: CDR1 DFQATT and CDR2 SNEGSKA (reference sequence). Trimming removed 6 bases at V and 4 bases at J, with 18 bases between. The CDR3 covers 15 residues. As DNA, the CDR3 is TGCAGTGCCCTTGGGGAGGCAGGCTCCACCGGGGAGCTGTTTTTT. Its translation: CSALGEAGSTGELFF.

This chain joins TRBV6-5 and TRBJ1-5; 9 bases match TRBD1. This CDR3 has 14 amino acids. Looked up from germline, CDR1 is MNHEY and CDR2 is SVGAGI. V was clipped by 8 bases and J by 7 bases; unmatched bases: 9. CDR3 coding DNA: TGTGCCAGCTCCGGGACAGGGCTGGGGCAGCCCCAGCATTTT. It translates to CASSGTGLGQPQHF.

CDR3 coding DNA: TGTGCCAGCAGTGAAGCAGGGACATTCTCCTACAATGAGCAGTTCTTC. It codes for CASSEAGTFSYNEQFF. The J gene is TRBJ2-1, the V gene TRBV2, with D tentatively TRBD1 (6 bases). Trimming removed 0 bases at V and 0 bases at J, with 9 bases between. Per germline, CDR1 SNHLY and CDR2 FYNNEI. This CDR3 is built from 16 residues. Using reference TRBV2 and TRBJ2-1 for the parts outside the CDR3, the full variable domain is EPEVTQTPSHQVTQMGQEVILRCVPISNHLYFYWYRQILGQKVEFLVSFYNNEISEKSEIFDDQFSVERPDGSNFTLKIRSTKLEDSAMYFCASSEAGTFSYNEQFFGPGTRLTVL.

This rearrangement joins TRBV20-1 to TRBJ1-5; D is perhaps TRBD1 (5 bases). V lost 0 bases to trimming and J lost 6 bases, with 18 bases between them. The length of the CDR3 is 16 residues. Germline CDR1 and CDR2: DFQATT and SNEGSKA (reference sequence). Here the CDR3 DNA reads TGCAGTGCTAGAGATAGGGCGGGGCCGTATGGTCAGCCCCAGCATTTT. Amino acid sequence: CSARDRAGPYGQPQHF.

The V gene is TRBV12-3 or TRBV12-4, the J gene TRBJ2-3; weak D call: TRBD2 (7 bases). V was pared by 2 bases and J by 2 bases, with 11 bases between. This CDR3 contains 15 residues. CDR3 sequence: CASSLTGGPTDTQYF. The CDR3 nucleotides are TGTGCCAGCAGTTTAACCGGGGGGCCCACAGATACGCAGTATTTT.

This clonotype has more than one count but fewer than ten. The chain employs TRBV27 and TRBJ1-4; 8 bases map to TRBD1. The germline V gene has CDR1 MNHEY and CDR2 SMNVEV (reference sequence). Losses at the gene ends were 7 bases for V and 7 bases for J; bases not matched to a gene: 5. The CDR3 is 13 residues long. The CDR3 is CASTGQGSEKLFF. The CDR3 nucleotides are TGTGCCAGCACCGGACAGGGAAGTGAAAAACTGTTTTTT. Full variable domain (outside the CDR3, taken from reference TRBV27 and TRBJ1-4): EAQVTQNPRYLITVTGKKLTVTCSQNMNHEYMSWYRQDPGLGLRQIYYSMNVEVTDKGDVPEGYKVSRKEKRNFPLILESPSPNQTSLYFCASTGQGSEKLFFGSGTQLSVL.

This clonotype was counted between two and nine times. The rearrangement links TRBV19 to TRBJ2-4; D possibly uses TRBD1 or TRBD2 (5 bases each). Gene TRBJ2-7 matches the end of the DNA better, so the J call may be wrong. The CDR3 runs 11 residues. Germline V gene sequence: CDR1 LNHDA, CDR2 SQIVND (reference sequence). CDR3 coding DNA: TGTGCCAGTAAGAGGGGCGGCGAGCAGTACTTC. Protein sequence: CASKRGGEQYF.

The V gene is TRBV2, the J gene TRBJ1-5; D is uncertain. Germline lookup yields CDR1 SNHLY and CDR2 FYNNEI. This CDR3 contains 14 residues. V dropped 4 bases and J dropped 0 bases, with 7 bases sitting between them. The CDR3 coding sequence is TGTGCCAGCAGTGGAGACGGTAGCAATCAGCCCCAGCATTTT. Residues: CASSGDGSNQPQHF.

The sample holds a few counts of this clonotype. The chain joins TRBV10-3 to TRBJ2-4; D unresolved. The CDR3 sequence is 13 residues long. Trimming cost V 4 bases and J 8 bases, with 12 bases left between them. Germline CDR1 and CDR2: ENHRY and SYGVKD. In DNA form, the CDR3 reads TGTGCCATCAGTGTCCTAGAGTTCGACATTCAGTACTTC. This sequence encodes CAISVLEFDIQYF.

Only a few counts were recorded for this clonotype. V and J are TRBV14 and TRBJ2-3; D ambiguous. This CDR3 is 12 amino acids long. The germline gives CDR1 SGHDN, CDR2 FVKESK. The V end was cut by 4 bases, the J end by 4 bases, with 6 bases between. CDR3: CASSLTPDTQYF. The CDR3, as DNA: TGTGCCAGCAGCCTAACGCCAGATACGCAGTATTTT.

V and J are TRBV5-1 and TRBJ2-7; the D is unclear. From germline, CDR1 is SGHRS and CDR2 YFSETQ. V lost 4 bases to trimming and J lost 5 bases, with 19 bases between them. This CDR3 has 15 residues. CDR3 sequence: CASSLCDPGKDEQYF. The CDR3 DNA reads TGCGCCAGCAGCCTATGCGACCCAGGAAAGGACGAGCAGTACTTC.

This clonotype showed up many times. DNA of the CDR3: TGTGCCAGCAGATCCAGAGAGCGGGAAAGGTTCCAAGAGACCCAGTACTTC. Protein product: CASRSRERERFQETQYF. This chain connects TRBV5-6 to TRBJ2-5, with 7 bases aligning to TRBD2. This CDR3 contains 17 residues. Germline-derived CDR1 and CDR2 are SGHDT and YYEEEE. The trim removed 5 bases at V and 1 base at J, leaving 14 bases unmatched.

The V and J genes are TRBV7-9 and TRBJ2-7, with a tentative D call TRBD2 (6 bases). The CDR3 has 13 amino acids. The V and J ends lost 4 bases and 5 bases respectively, with 12 bases between them. Germline lookup yields CDR1 SEHNR and CDR2 FQNEAQ (reference sequence). CDR3: CASSSGVQNEQYF. The CDR3 nucleotides are TGTGCCAGCAGCTCGGGGGTTCAGAACGAGCAGTACTTC.